These T cell receptor beta chains were read from a single sample in a study of graft-versus-host responses after intestinal transplantation. Their antigens remain unidentified. The protocol was immunoSEQ multiplex PCR, while the TCRdb copy is restricted to in-frame clones and leaves out a portion. The sample yields over 55,000 clones, 90% seen once. Material: unstimulated CD8+ T cells sorted from spleen or lymph node cells, obtained before intestinal transplant. These receptors were collected from a human donor who received an intestinal transplant. CDR3s include the opening cysteine and the closing phenylalanine or tryptophan. The D gene is left open where the match is weak. Where a row states a size, it is once, few, many or the class of an expanded clone; other rows omit it.

V	size	J	D	CDR3	DNA
TRBV11-2	-	TRBJ2-5	TRBD1	CASSSDWTGPETQYF	TGTGCCAGCAGCTCCGATTGGACAGGGCCAGAGACCCAGTACTTC
TRBV25-1	-	TRBJ1-2	-	CASRAGAGTYGYTF	TGTGCCAGCAGAGCGGGGGCAGGGACCTATGGCTACACCTTC
TRBV6-5	-	TRBJ2-7	-	CASSLSLVSEQYF	TGTGCCAGCAGTTTAAGCCTAGTTAGCGAGCAGTACTTC
TRBV6-6	-	TRBJ2-7	-	CASSYEGAAYEQYF	TGTGCCAGCAGTTACGAAGGGGCGGCATACGAGCAGTACTTC
TRBV9	-	TRBJ1-1	-	CASSPQGLANTEAFF	TGTGCCAGCAGCCCTCAGGGGCTCGCGAACACTGAAGCTTTCTTT
TRBV25-1	-	TRBJ2-7	TRBD1	CASSEWGPGTGPPYEQYF	TGTGCCAGCAGTGAATGGGGCCCCGGGACAGGGCCTCCCTACGAGCAGTACTTC
TRBV7-9	-	TRBJ1-2	-	CASSLVSGLDGYTF	TGTGCCAGCAGCTTGGTATCGGGTTTGGATGGCTACACCTTC
TRBV5-4	-	TRBJ2-7	-	CASSWGHYEQYF	TGTGCCAGCAGCTGGGGCCACTACGAGCAGTACTTC
TRBV9	-	TRBJ1-3	-	CASSADTGSGNTIYF	TGTGCCAGCAGCGCGGACACAGGTTCTGGAAACACCATATATTTT
TRBV9	-	TRBJ1-1	-	CASSPPGHQIEAFF	TGTGCCAGCAGCCCTCCGGGACACCAGATTGAAGCTTTCTTT
TRBV4-2	few	TRBJ2-7	-	CASSQEDRPFYEQYF	TGTGCCAGCAGCCAAGAAGACAGACCATTCTACGAGCAGTACTTC
TRBV29-1	-	TRBJ2-3	-	CSVHVDTQYF	TGCAGCGTCCATGTAGATACGCAGTATTTT
TRBV10-3	-	TRBJ2-7	TRBD1	CAIKKPGQGYEQYF	TGTGCCATCAAGAAGCCGGGACAGGGATACGAGCAGTACTTC
TRBV9	-	TRBJ1-1	-	CASSAMGGTEAFF	TGTGCCAGCAGCGCCATGGGGGGCACTGAAGCTTTCTTT
TRBV2	-	TRBJ1-1	-	CASIGRGTEAFF	TGTGCCAGCATAGGAAGGGGGACTGAAGCTTTCTTT
TRBV13	few	TRBJ1-5	-	CASTQGNQPQHF	TGTGCCAGCACGCAGGGCAATCAGCCCCAGCATTTT
TRBV12-2	-	TRBJ1-5	-	CASRLEFNQPQHF	TGTGCAAGTCGCTTGGAGTTCAATCAGCCCCAGCATTTT
TRBV10-2	-	TRBJ1-6	TRBD1	CASSGSGGASSPLHF	TGCGCCAGCAGTGGTTCAGGGGGCGCCAGTTCACCCCTCCACTTT
TRBV4-1	few	TRBJ1-1	TRBD1	CASSRIVGDRGGTEAFF	TGCGCCAGCAGCCGAATTGTGGGGGACAGGGGAGGAACTGAAGCTTTCTTT
TRBV27	-	TRBJ2-7	-	CASRGDTQRYEQYF	TGTGCCAGCAGAGGGGACACCCAGAGGTACGAGCAGTACTTC
TRBV14	-	TRBJ1-1	-	CASSYIGSGGTEAFF	TGTGCCAGCAGTTACATAGGTTCCGGAGGGACTGAAGCTTTCTTT
TRBV7-9	-	TRBJ2-5	TRBD2	CASSNSGEETQYF	TGTGCCAGCAGCAATAGCGGGGAAGAGACCCAGTACTTC
TRBV5-6	few	TRBJ2-1	-	CASSLVRGGPYNEQFF	TGTGCCAGCAGCCTGGTGAGGGGGGGACCCTACAATGAGCAGTTCTTC
TRBV7-8	-	TRBJ1-1	-	CASSLLATLATEAFF	TGTGCCAGCAGCTTATTGGCCACCCTGGCCACTGAAGCTTTCTTT
TRBV4-1	-	TRBJ1-1	-	CASSQESGLGNTEAFF	TGCGCCAGCAGCCAAGAAAGTGGACTGGGGAACACTGAAGCTTTCTTT
TRBV6-5	-	TRBJ2-2	-	CASNPGGAWAGELFF	TGTGCCAGCAACCCTGGGGGGGCTTGGGCCGGGGAGCTGTTTTTT
TRBV5-5	-	TRBJ1-2	TRBD1	CASSLAGQGYYGYTF	TGTGCCAGCAGCTTGGCTGGACAGGGGTACTATGGCTACACCTTC
TRBV27	-	TRBJ2-1	TRBD2	CASGYQTSGGEDEQFF	TGTGCCAGCGGATATCAGACTAGCGGGGGGGAGGATGAGCAGTTCTTC
TRBV19	-	TRBJ2-1	-	CASSVREGQNNEQFF	TGTGCCAGTAGTGTGAGGGAGGGACAAAACAATGAGCAGTTCTTC
TRBV5-7	-	TRBJ1-5	TRBD1	CASSLDGTGYSNQPQHF	TGTGCCAGCAGCTTGGATGGGACAGGATATAGCAATCAGCCCCAGCATTTT
TRBV4-1	-	TRBJ1-5	-	CASSQTPTVHYGYSNQPQHF	TGCGCCAGCAGCCAGACCCCGACAGTTCACTATGGATATAGCAATCAGCCCCAGCATTTT
TRBV4-2	once	TRBJ2-7	TRBD2	CASSQTSGGISYEQYF	TGTGCCAGCAGCCAAACTAGCGGGGGGATCTCCTACGAGCAGTACTTC
TRBV5-6	-	TRBJ1-4	-	CASTRHRVKTNEKLFF	TGTGCCAGCACCCGGCACAGGGTCAAAACTAATGAAAAACTGTTTTTT
TRBV5-4	-	TRBJ2-3	TRBD2	CASSLDFSGGPTDTQYF	TGTGCCAGCAGCTTGGACTTTAGCGGGGGGCCCACAGATACGCAGTATTTT
TRBV9	-	TRBJ1-6	-	CASSPRGVGNSPLHF	TGTGCCAGCAGCCCGCGGGGGGTGGGAAATTCACCCCTCCACTTT
TRBV6-1	-	TRBJ1-6	-	CASSPGRLMDSPLHF	TGTGCCAGCAGTCCCGGGAGGCTTATGGATTCACCCCTCCACTTT
TRBV4-1	-	TRBJ1-1	-	CASSPNRVGTEAFF	TGCGCCAGCAGCCCAAACAGGGTGGGCACTGAAGCTTTCTTT
TRBV9	-	TRBJ2-1	TRBD2	CASSVTSGIANEQFF	TGTGCCAGCAGCGTGACTAGCGGGATTGCCAATGAGCAGTTCTTC
TRBV6-5	-	TRBJ1-6	-	CASSYGVANSPLHF	TGTGCCAGCAGTTACGGTGTAGCTAATTCACCCCTCCACTTT
TRBV9	-	TRBJ2-1	TRBD2	CASSPSGGAWDEQFF	TGTGCCAGCAGCCCGAGCGGGGGGGCCTGGGATGAGCAGTTCTTC
TRBV4-1	-	TRBJ2-5	-	CASSQGGEAQYF	TGCGCCAGCAGCCAAGGGGGGGAGGCCCAGTACTTC